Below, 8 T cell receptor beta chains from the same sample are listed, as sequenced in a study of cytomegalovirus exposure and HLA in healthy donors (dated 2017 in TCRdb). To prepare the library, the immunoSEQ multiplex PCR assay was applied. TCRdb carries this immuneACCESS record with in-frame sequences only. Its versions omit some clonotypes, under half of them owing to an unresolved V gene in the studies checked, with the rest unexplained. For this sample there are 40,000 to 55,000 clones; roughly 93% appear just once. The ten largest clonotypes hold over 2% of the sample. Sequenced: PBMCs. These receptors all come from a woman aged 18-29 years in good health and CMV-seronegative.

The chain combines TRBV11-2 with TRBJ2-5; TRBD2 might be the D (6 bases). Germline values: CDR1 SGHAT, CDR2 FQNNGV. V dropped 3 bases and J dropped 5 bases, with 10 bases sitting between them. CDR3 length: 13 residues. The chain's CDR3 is CASSLGGGETQYF. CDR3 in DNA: TGTGCCAGCAGCTTGGGGGGTGGGGAGACCCAGTACTTC.

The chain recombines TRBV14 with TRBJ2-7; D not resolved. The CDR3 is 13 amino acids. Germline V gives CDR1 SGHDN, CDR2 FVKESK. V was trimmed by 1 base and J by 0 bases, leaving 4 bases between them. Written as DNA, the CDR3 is TGTGCCAGCAGCCAAGCCAGCTCCTACGAGCAGTACTTC. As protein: CASSQASSYEQYF.

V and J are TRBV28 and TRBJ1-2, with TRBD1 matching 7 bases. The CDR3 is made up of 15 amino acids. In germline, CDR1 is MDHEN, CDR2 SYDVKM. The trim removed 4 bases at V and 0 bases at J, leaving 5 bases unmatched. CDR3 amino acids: CASSWGQFTNYGYTF. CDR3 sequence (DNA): TGTGCCAGCAGTTGGGGACAGTTTACTAACTATGGCTACACCTTC.

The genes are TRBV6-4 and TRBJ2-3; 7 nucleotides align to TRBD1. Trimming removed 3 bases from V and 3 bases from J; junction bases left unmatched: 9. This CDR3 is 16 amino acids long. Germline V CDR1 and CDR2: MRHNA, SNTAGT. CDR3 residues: CASSEGRQGGTDTQYF. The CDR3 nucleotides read TGTGCCAGCAGTGAAGGTAGACAGGGTGGAACAGATACGCAGTATTTT.

The CDR3 sequence: CASSTGTGKDEQYF. CDR3 in DNA: TGTGCCAGCAGCACCGGGACAGGGAAAGACGAGCAGTACTTC. The J gene is TRBJ2-7, the V gene TRBV9; 9 bases line up with TRBD1. In germline, CDR1 is SGDLS, CDR2 YYNGEE. CDR3 length equals 14 residues. The J segment lost 5 bases and the V segment lost 4 bases, leaving 7 bases of the junction unmatched. Based on the CDR3 plus reference TRBV9 and TRBJ2-7, the full variable domain is DSGVTQTPKHLITATGQRVTLRCSPRSGDLSVYWYQQSLDQGLQFLIQYYNGEERAKGNILERFSAQQFPDLHSELNLSSLELGDSALYFCASSTGTGKDEQYFGPGTRLTVT.

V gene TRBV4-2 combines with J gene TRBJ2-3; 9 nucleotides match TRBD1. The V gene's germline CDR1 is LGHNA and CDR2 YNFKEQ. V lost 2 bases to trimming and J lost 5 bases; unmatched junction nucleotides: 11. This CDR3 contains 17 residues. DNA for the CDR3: TGTGCCAGCAGCCAATACTTACCGGGACAGGGCCAAGATACGCAGTATTTT. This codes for CASSQYLPGQGQDTQYF.

CDR3 DNA sequence: TGCGCCAGCAGCCAAGAGACAGGAGTCAATCAGCCCCAGCATTTT. It is translated as CASSQETGVNQPQHF. V and J are TRBV4-1 and TRBJ1-5, with a tentative D call TRBD1 (6 bases). V was shortened by 0 bases and J by 3 bases, with 9 bases between the two germline ends. The CDR3 is 15 residues long. CDR1 and CDR2 from the germline V gene are MGHRA and YSYEKL.

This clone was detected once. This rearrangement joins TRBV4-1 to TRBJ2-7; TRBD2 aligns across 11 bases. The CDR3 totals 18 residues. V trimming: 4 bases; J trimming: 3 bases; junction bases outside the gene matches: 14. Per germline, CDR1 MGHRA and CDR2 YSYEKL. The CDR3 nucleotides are TGCGCCAGCAGCCCTCGGGAGGGCACTAGCGGGAGAAACTACGAGCAGTACTTC. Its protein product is CASSPREGTSGRNYEQYF.